This T cell receptor (beta chain) emerged from a study of cytomegalovirus exposure and HLA in healthy donors. Study-level information: Researchers found that roughly 80% of around 400 genotyped donors fell within the Caucasian-associated ancestry cluster.

The donors gave bone marrow, and they were healthy. CDR3 length: 14 amino acids. CDR1 and CDR2 (germline): MNHNY, SVGAGI (reference sequence). V was pared by 7 bases and J by 4 bases, with 6 bases of the junction left unmatched. Primers for the PCR totalled 60 Vbeta and 13 Jbeta. Sequencing was performed with immunoSEQ multiplex PCR; in TCRdb, only in-frame clones are kept and a portion is missing. The data show about 160,000 clones, about 81% seen once. The sequenced sample was PBMCs. This receptor was taken from a woman in her late teens or twenties in good health and CMV-seronegative. V gene TRBV6-6 combines with J gene TRBJ2-2, with 7 bases lining up with TRBD1. The CDR3 DNA reads TGTGCCAGCAAAACAGGGGTATCCACCGGGGAGCTGTTTTTT. Protein sequence: CASKTGVSTGELFF.